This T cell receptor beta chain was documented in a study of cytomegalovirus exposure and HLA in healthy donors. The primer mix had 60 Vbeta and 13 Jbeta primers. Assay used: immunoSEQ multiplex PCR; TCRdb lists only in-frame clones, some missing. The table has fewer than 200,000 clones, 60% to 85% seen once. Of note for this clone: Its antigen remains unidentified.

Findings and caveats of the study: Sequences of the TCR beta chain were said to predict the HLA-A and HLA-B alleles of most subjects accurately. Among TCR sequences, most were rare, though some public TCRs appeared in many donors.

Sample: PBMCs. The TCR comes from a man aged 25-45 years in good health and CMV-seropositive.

This CDR3 reads CASSFSQGHEQYF. In DNA, the CDR3 is TGTGCCAGCAGTTTTTCCCAGGGCCACGAGCAGTACTTC. V usage is TRBV28 and J usage is TRBJ2-7; possible D gene TRBD1, 5 bases. This CDR3 has 13 residues. CDR1 and CDR2 (germline): MDHEN, SYDVKM. Trimming stripped 3 bases from V and 5 bases from J, with 11 bases between.